This T cell receptor (beta chain) was identified during a study of T cell repertoires in cytomegalovirus infection. MiXCR, run by TCRdb on the reads, gives a single entry per CDR3 protein. The sample has fewer than 700,000 distinct CDR3 sequences, roughly 26% seen once; the top ten hold approximately 8.2%. V shed 2 bases, J shed 2 bases, and the junction held 15 bases outside the gene matches. This CDR3 spans 19 amino acids. The material sequenced was CD8+ T cells from PBMCs. The gene calls are TRBV12-3 or TRBV12-4 and TRBJ2-5; 9 bases map to TRBD1. This TCR was recovered from a human donor in good health (CMV status not recorded). Some clones in this sample may be carry-over from other donors' samples. The CDR3 DNA reads TGTGCCAGCAGTTTATCGGAGAGGACAGGGGTCCGGGGGCAAGAGACCCAGTACTTC. Amino acid sequence: CASSLSERTGVRGQETQYF.